Below are 5 T cell receptor beta chains sequenced from a single sample in a study of control samples from healthy donors and cancer patients. Sequenced by immunoSEQ multiplex PCR; TCRdb stores in-frame clones only, minus some. The table has 150,000 to 200,000 clones, about 92% seen once. The sequencing input was blood. These receptors were taken from a man in his thirties or forties in good health.

The chain joins TRBV6-1 to TRBJ1-1; possibly TRBD1 for D (5 bases). The CDR3 runs to 13 residues. Trimming left V 2 bases short and J 5 bases short, with 9 bases between. Germline V lookup: CDR1 MNHNS, CDR2 SASEGT. CDR3 sequence: CASSEKRGTEAFF. CDR3 in DNA: TGTGCCAGCAGTGAAAAGAGGGGTACTGAAGCTTTCTTT.

The chain employs TRBV21-1 and TRBJ1-1. TRBV21-1 is a pseudogene locus. CDR3 length equals 15 residues. The CDR3 region has the DNA TGTGCCAGCAACCCGGCCCAGGGAGGAAACACTGAAGCTTTCTTT. Amino acid sequence: CASNPAQGGNTEAFF.

J is TRBJ2-2 and V is TRBV3-1 (or the pseudogene TRBV3-2); 8 nucleotides agree with TRBD1. This CDR3 spans 17 amino acids. Germline values: CDR1 LGHDT, CDR2 YNNKEL (reference sequence). V was pared by 4 bases and J by 1 base, with 8 bases of the junction left unmatched. CDR3 amino acids: CASSPDIGQGNTGELFF. The CDR3 region has the DNA TGTGCCAGCAGCCCTGATATCGGACAGGGGAACACCGGGGAGCTGTTTTTT.

Only one count was recorded for this clone. This chain links TRBV7-9 with TRBJ2-1; D is unresolved. Trimming stripped 3 bases from V and 9 bases from J, with 9 bases between. Looked up from germline, CDR1 is SEHNR and CDR2 is FQNEAQ (reference sequence). The CDR3 has 12 amino acids. The chain's CDR3 is CASSLHLGEQFF. In DNA, the CDR3 is TGTGCCAGCAGCTTGCATCTCGGTGAGCAGTTCTTC.

The rearrangement uses TRBV9 and TRBJ2-7; perhaps TRBD1 as D (5 bases). V dropped 5 bases and J dropped 0 bases, with 18 bases sitting between them. This CDR3 has 16 amino acids. The germline V gene has CDR1 SGDLS and CDR2 YYNGEE. DNA of the CDR3: TGTGCCAGCAGTCTAGGGGAATCCTTTAGCTCCTACGAGCAGTACTTC. Encoded protein: CASSLGESFSSYEQYF.